This entry is about one T cell receptor (beta chain). No antigen is known for it. The record has no base qualities; no much larger clone is one base away. The record originates from a study of T-cell memory formation after mild COVID-19 (dated by TCRdb to about 2021). Some background on the complete study: Most TCR sequence clusters were specific to one of the two donors. T-cell clones expanding and contracting after mild COVID-19 in two donors were tracked by longitudinal TCRalpha and TCRbeta repertoire sequencing. Two young, previously healthy adult volunteers made up the cohort, one male and one female.

Ficoll-Paque density gradient centrifugation was used to isolate PBMCs. V lost 7 bases and J lost 4 bases; the stretch between them is 14 bases long. The CDR3 spans 13 residues, from the cysteine through the phenylalanine. Only the CDR3 portion is preserved as DNA: 39 bases, with reading frame beginning at the first base. The germline V gene yields WSHSY for CDR1 and SAAADI for CDR2. Sequencing instrument: Illumina NovaSeq 6000. cDNA libraries for TCRalpha and TCRbeta were prepared by 5'RACE using constant-segment primers, with sample barcodes and unique molecular identifiers added. RNA was extracted from every sample with Trizol reagent. Libraries were amplified in two PCR steps, with a second sample barcode and Illumina TruSeq adapters added in the second step. The libraries were sequenced on an Illumina NovaSeq using 2 x 150 bp paired-end reads. Turning to the authors' computational methods: With migec v1.2.7, reads were demultiplexed and then collapsed into UMI-guided consensus sequences. Using mixcr v2.1.11, UMI consensuses were aligned to TRA and TRB V and J templates and then assembled into clonotypes. A clonotype was counted as expanded or contracted only if both edgeR and NoisET called the change significant, with noise models trained on biological replicates. For edgeR calls, a false discovery rate-adjusted p below 0.01 and a log2 fold-change threshold of 1 were applied. As an exploratory analysis of dynamics, max-normalized trajectories of the 1000 most abundant clonotypes were examined with PCA combined with hierarchical clustering. Each responding clone was given a CD4 or CD8 phenotype based on the CD4+ and CD8+ repertoires, which had been sequenced separately. TCRdb cleaned the public reads at Q25 with fastp, built clones with MiXCR and kept in-frame beta chains. For every CDR3 protein sequence, its rows merge into one entry that carries the most common genes and DNA. The V and J calls and clone size are TCRdb's, not the authors'. The sample has about 320,000 distinct CDR3 sequences on record, roughly an eighth of them singletons. The ten most abundant clones make up around 20% of the sample.

General study outcomes and caveats: Contracting CD4+ clones were found mainly in CM and EM memory subsets, while CD8+ clones were enriched in EMRA. The second-wave clones that peaked on day 37 were not confirmed to be SARS-CoV-2 specific. From day 15 to 85, contracting clones showed balanced CD4/CD8 phenotypes, whereas a second wave of clones that expanded from day 15 to 37 leaned towards CD4+. Some responding clones were detected in pre-infection memory, which suggested that pre-existing cross-reactive memory T cells had joined the SARS-CoV-2 response. Only two mild cases were covered in the study, and larger cohorts including severe cases with pre-infection samples were considered necessary.

This clonotype originated in a man between 18 and 29 years old who had mild COVID-19 (a few samples of this study predate the infection). The sample titles of this study are shuffled in the database, so cell type and time point are left out; the donor was told from shared clones. This sequence uses TRBV10-2 and TRBJ2-7; the D segment may tentatively be TRBD1 or TRBD2, each giving 5 matched bases. The sample consisted of PBMCs or a T cell subset sorted from them (not recorded which). The CDR3 reads CASTEAGSYEQYF. The DNA sequence follows: TGCGCCAGCACGGAGGCAGGGAGTTACGAGCAGTACTTC.